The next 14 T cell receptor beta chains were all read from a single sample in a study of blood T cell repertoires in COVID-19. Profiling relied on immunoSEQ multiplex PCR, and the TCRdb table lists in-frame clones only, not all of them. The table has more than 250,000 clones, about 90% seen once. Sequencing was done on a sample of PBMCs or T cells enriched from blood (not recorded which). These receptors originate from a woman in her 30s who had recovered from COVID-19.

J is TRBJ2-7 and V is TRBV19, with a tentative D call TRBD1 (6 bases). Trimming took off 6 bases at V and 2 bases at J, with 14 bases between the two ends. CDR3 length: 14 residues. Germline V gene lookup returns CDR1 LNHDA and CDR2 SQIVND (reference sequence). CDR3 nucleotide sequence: TGTGCCAGTAGCGCGGGCAGACAGGCCTACGAGCAGTACTTC. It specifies CASSAGRQAYEQYF.

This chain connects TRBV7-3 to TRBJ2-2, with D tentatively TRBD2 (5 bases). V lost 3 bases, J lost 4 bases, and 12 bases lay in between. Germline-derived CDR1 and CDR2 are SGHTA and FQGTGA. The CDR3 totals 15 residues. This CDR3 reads CASSFLPRGTGELFF. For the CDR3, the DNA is TGTGCCAGCAGCTTCCTTCCTCGGGGCACCGGGGAGCTGTTTTTT.

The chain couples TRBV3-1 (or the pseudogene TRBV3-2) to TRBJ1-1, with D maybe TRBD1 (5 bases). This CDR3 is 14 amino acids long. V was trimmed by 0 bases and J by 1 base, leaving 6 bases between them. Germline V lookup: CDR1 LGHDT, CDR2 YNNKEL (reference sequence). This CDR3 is CASSQDRENTEAFF. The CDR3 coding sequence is TGTGCCAGCAGCCAAGACAGGGAGAACACTGAAGCTTTCTTT.

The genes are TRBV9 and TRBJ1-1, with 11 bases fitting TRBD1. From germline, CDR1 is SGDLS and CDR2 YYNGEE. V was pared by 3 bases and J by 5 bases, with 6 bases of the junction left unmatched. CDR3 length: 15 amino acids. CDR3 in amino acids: CASSAGQGARTEAFF. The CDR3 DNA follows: TGTGCCAGCAGCGCAGGACAGGGGGCGCGGACTGAAGCTTTCTTT. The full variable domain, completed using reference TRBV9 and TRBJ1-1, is DSGVTQTPKHLITATGQRVTLRCSPRSGDLSVYWYQQSLDQGLQFLIQYYNGEERAKGNILERFSAQQFPDLHSELNLSSLELGDSALYFCASSAGQGARTEAFFGQGTRLTVV.

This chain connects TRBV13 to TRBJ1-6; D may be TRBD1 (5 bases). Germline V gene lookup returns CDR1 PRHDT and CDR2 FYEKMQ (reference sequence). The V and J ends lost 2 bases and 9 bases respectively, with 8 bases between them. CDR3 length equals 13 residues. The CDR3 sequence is CASSLSGVSPLHF. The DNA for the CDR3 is TGTGCCAGCAGCTTATCGGGGGTTTCACCCCTCCACTTT.

The CDR3 bases are TGTGCCAGCAGTGAATTGCAGGGACTCCTAGCTAACTATGGCTACACCTTC. This gives the protein CASSELQGLLANYGYTF. V usage is TRBV2 and J usage is TRBJ1-2; D is possibly TRBD1 (5 bases). The CDR3 is 17 amino acids. Germline V CDR1 and CDR2: SNHLY, FYNNEI. V dropped 2 bases and J dropped 0 bases, with 16 bases sitting between them.

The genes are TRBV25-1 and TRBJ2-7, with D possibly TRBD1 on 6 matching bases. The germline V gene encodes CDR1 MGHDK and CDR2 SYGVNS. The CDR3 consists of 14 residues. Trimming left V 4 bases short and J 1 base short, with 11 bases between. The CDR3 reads CASSGGGHSYEQYF. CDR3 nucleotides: TGTGCCAGCAGTGGAGGGGGACATTCCTACGAGCAGTACTTC.

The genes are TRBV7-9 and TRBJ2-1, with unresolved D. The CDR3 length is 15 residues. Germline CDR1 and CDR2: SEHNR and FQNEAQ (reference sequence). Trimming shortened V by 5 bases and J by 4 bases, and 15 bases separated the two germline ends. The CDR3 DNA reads TGTGCCAGCAGCGCATACGGTTCACCTTACAATGAGCAGTTCTTC. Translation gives CASSAYGSPYNEQFF.

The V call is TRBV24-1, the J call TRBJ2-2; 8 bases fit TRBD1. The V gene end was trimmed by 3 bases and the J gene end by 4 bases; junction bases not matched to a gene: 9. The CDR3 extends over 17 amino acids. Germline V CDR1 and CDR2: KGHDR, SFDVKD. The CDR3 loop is CATSDPRTGPGTGELFF. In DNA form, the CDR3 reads TGTGCCACCAGTGATCCAAGGACAGGGCCCGGCACCGGGGAGCTGTTTTTT.

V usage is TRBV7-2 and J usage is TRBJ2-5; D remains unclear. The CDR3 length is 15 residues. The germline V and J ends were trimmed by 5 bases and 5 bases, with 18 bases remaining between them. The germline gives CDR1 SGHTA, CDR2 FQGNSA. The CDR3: CASSPLAGRMETQYF. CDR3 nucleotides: TGTGCCAGCAGCCCCTTGGCTGGGCGAATGGAGACCCAGTACTTC.

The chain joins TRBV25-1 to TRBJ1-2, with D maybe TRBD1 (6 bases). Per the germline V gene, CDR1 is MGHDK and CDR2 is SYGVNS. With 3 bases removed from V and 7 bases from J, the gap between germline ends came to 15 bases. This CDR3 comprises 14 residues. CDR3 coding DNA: TGTGCCAGCAGTGAGGGGGCCCCCGAGGGTGGCTACACCTTC. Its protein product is CASSEGAPEGGYTF.

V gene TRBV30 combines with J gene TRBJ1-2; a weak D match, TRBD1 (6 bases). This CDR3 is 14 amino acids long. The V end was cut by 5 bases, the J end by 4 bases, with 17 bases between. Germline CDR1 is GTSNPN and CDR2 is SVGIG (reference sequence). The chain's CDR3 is CAWGTMTGRYGYTF. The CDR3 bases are TGTGCCTGGGGAACGATGACAGGACGCTATGGCTACACCTTC. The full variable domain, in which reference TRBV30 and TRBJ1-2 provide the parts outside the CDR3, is SQTIHQWPATLVQPVGSPLSLECTVEGTSNPNLYWYRQAAGRGLQLLFYSVGIGQISSEVPQNLSASRPQDRQFILSSKKLLLSDSGFYLCAWGTMTGRYGYTFGSGTRLTVV.

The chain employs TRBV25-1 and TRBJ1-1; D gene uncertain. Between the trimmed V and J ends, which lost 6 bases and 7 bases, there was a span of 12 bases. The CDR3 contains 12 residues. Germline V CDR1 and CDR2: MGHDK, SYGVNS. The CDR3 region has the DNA TGTGCCAGCAGCAAGGGAGGAGGTGAAGCTTTCTTT. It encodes CASSKGGGEAFF.

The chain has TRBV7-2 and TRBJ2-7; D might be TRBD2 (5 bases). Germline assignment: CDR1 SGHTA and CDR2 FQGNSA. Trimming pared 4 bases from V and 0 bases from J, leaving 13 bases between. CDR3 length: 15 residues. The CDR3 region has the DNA TGTGCCAGCAGCTCCGGGGTCCCAAGCTCCTACGAGCAGTACTTC. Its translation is CASSSGVPSSYEQYF.